This TCR beta chain was observed in a study of T cell changes during pregnancy in multiple sclerosis. Sequencing used immunoSEQ multiplex PCR; TCRdb keeps in-frame clones, though not all of them. The sample consists of more than 65,000 clones, around 90% of them appearing once. This TCR was recovered from a female donor with multiple sclerosis, enrolled in a pregnancy study. The material was CD4+ T cells from peripheral blood mononuclear cells, obtained before pregnancy.

The CDR3 sequence: CASSSSLPGYHEKLFF. CDR3 bases: TGTGCCAGCAGCTCGTCCCTCCCGGGATATCATGAAAAACTGTTTTTT. This chain uses TRBV7-9 with TRBJ1-4, with no clear D. Per the germline V gene, CDR1 is SEHNR and CDR2 is FQNEAQ (reference sequence). This CDR3 has 16 residues. Deletions cut 4 bases from V and 6 bases from J, with 18 bases between.